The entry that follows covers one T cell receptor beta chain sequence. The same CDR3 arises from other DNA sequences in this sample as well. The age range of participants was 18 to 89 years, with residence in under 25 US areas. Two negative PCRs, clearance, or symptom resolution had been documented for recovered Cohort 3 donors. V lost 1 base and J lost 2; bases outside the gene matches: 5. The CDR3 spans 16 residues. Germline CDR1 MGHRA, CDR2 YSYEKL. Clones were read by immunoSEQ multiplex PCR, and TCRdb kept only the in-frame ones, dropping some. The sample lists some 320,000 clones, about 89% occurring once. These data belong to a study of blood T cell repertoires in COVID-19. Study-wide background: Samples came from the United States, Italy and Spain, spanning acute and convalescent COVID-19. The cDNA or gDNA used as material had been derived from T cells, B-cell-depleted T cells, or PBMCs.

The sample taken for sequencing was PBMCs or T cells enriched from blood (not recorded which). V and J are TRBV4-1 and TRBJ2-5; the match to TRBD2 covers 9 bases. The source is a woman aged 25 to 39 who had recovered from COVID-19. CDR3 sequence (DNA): TGCGCCAGCAGCCAAGTCGGGCGGGGGGGGCAAGAGACCCAGTACTTC. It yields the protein CASSQVGRGGQETQYF.